This T cell receptor (beta chain) was sequenced in a study of T cell responses to AZD1222 COVID-19 vaccine. Produced via immunoSEQ multiplex PCR; TCRdb's table is partial and in-frame only. The data contain about 170,000 clones, just over 90% of them singletons. Germline V gene data show CDR1 as LGHDT and CDR2 as YNNKEL (reference sequence). Trimming shortened V by 6 bases and J by 2 bases, and 11 bases separated the two germline ends. The CDR3 extends over 14 amino acids. This clone was observed a single time. The TCR comes from an adult in good health. The sequencing used peripheral blood, collected on day 0 of AZD1222 vaccination. V gene TRBV3-1 (or the pseudogene TRBV3-2) combines with J gene TRBJ1-3; tentatively, D is TRBD1 (6 bases). CDR3: CASRLGGTGNTIYF. The CDR3 DNA follows: TGTGCCAGCAGGTTAGGGGGGACTGGAAACACCATATATTTT.